Each of the 10 T cell receptor beta chains below was sequenced from the same sample in a study of cytomegalovirus exposure and HLA in healthy donors. Sequencing used immunoSEQ multiplex PCR; TCRdb keeps in-frame clones, though not all of them. The sample lists under 150,000 clones; around nine tenths were seen once. The sequencing sample was made of PBMCs. These receptors were collected from a woman aged 18-30 years in good health and CMV-seropositive.

The chain recombines TRBV4-1 with TRBJ2-7, with TRBD1 identical over 10 bases. With V trimmed by 2 bases and J by 5 bases, 6 bases remained unmatched. The CDR3 spans 15 residues. The germline gives CDR1 MGHRA, CDR2 YSYEKL. CDR3 sequence: CASSQTRTGGDEQYF. CDR3 bases: TGCGCCAGCAGCCAAACACGGACAGGGGGTGACGAGCAGTACTTC.

This chain uses TRBV27 with TRBJ1-1; a possible D gene is TRBD1 (5 bases). CDR1 and CDR2 (germline): MNHEY, SMNVEV (reference sequence). Trimming took off 3 bases at V and 2 bases at J, with 7 bases between the two ends. CDR3 length: 13 residues. As DNA, the CDR3 is TGTGCCAGCAGTTTTAGGGGCAACACTGAAGCTTTCTTT. Translated, it gives CASSFRGNTEAFF.

The V gene is TRBV30, the J gene TRBJ2-3, with TRBD1 as a possible D gene (6 bases). Trimming shortened V by 4 bases and J by 4 bases, and 9 bases separated the two germline ends. The germline V gene has CDR1 GTSNPN and CDR2 SVGIG (reference sequence). The CDR3 is 12 amino acids. Here the CDR3 reads CAWNPGADTQYF. The CDR3 DNA sequence: TGTGCCTGGAACCCAGGGGCAGATACGCAGTATTTT.

This clone was detected a few times. The chain employs TRBV19 and TRBJ1-5; the match to TRBD1 covers 10 bases. Germline V CDR1 and CDR2: LNHDA, SQIVND (reference sequence). The CDR3 runs to 14 residues. The trim removed 7 bases at V and 2 bases at J, leaving 2 bases unmatched. In DNA, the CDR3 is TGTGCCAGTATGGGGACAGGGGGCAATCAGCCCCAGCATTTT. It encodes CASMGTGGNQPQHF.

CDR3 protein: CASSYSIGQGRSPLHF. In DNA form, the CDR3 reads TGTGCCAGCAGTTACTCGATTGGACAGGGTCGGTCACCCCTCCACTTT. The V call is TRBV6-5, the J call TRBJ1-6, with 8 positions matching TRBD1. The CDR3 spans 16 residues. V gave up 0 bases and J gave up 10 bases; unmatched junction bases: 8. Looked up from germline, CDR1 is MNHEY and CDR2 is SVGAGI.

The V and J genes are TRBV7-6 and TRBJ1-4, with 7 bases lining up with TRBD1. Looked up from germline, CDR1 is SGHVS and CDR2 is FNYEAQ. V gave up 6 bases and J gave up 5 bases; unmatched junction bases: 6. The CDR3 has 14 residues. The CDR3 is CASSAGTANEKLFF. The CDR3 region has the DNA TGTGCCAGCAGTGCCGGGACAGCAAATGAAAAACTGTTTTTT.

This clone came up once. The chain links TRBV19 to TRBJ1-5; TRBD1 might be the D (5 bases). The CDR3 is made up of 14 amino acids. The V end was cut by 6 bases, the J end by 0 bases, with 9 bases between. Germline CDR1 LNHDA, CDR2 SQIVND (reference sequence). Here the CDR3 reads CASRDSHSNQPQHF. In DNA, the CDR3 is TGTGCCAGTAGAGACAGTCATAGCAATCAGCCCCAGCATTTT.

V and J are TRBV27 and TRBJ1-3; D remains unclear. In germline, CDR1 is MNHEY, CDR2 SMNVEV (reference sequence). This CDR3 spans 11 amino acids. Trimming removed 6 bases from V and 4 bases from J, with 4 bases in between. The CDR3 DNA reads as TGTGCCAGCAGACAGGGAAACACCATATATTTT. It is translated as CASRQGNTIYF.

The CDR3 reads CASSQGAGATNQPQHF. The CDR3 bases are TGCGCCAGCAGCCAAGGAGCTGGGGCCACCAATCAGCCCCAGCATTTT. This chain connects TRBV4-3 to TRBJ1-5; possibly TRBD1 for D (5 bases). The V gene lost 1 base and the J gene lost 3 bases, with 13 bases spanning the gap. Germline V gene lookup returns CDR1 LGHNA and CDR2 YSLEER. CDR3 length: 16 amino acids.

In its sample, this clone was seen once. V gene TRBV10-3 combines with J gene TRBJ1-3; D is perhaps TRBD1 (6 bases). Germline-derived CDR1 and CDR2 are ENHRY and SYGVKD. Trimming left V 4 bases short and J 9 bases short, with 16 bases between. CDR3 length: 14 residues. CDR3 sequence reads: CAISGPTGGSTIYF. CDR3 sequence (DNA): TGTGCCATCAGTGGACCCACGGGGGGCAGCACCATATATTTT.